The following is a TCR beta chain sequence with its context. Generated by immunoSEQ multiplex PCR, the TCRdb table keeps only in-frame clones and is missing some. The sample has 250,000 or so clones, about 89% seen once; the top ten hold 1.2%. Cohort allocation depended upon clinical history that participants reported. The CDR3 extends over 15 amino acids. CDR1 is LNHDA, CDR2 SQIVND, per germline (reference sequence). V dropped 3 bases and J dropped 2; count of bases not matched to a gene: 6. This sample stems from a study of blood T cell repertoires in COVID-19. The gene calls are TRBV19 and TRBJ1-2; 7 bases line up with TRBD1. This TCR came from a human donor in a cohort exposed to, infected with or recovered from COVID-19 (not recorded which). The donor label of this sample is uncertain. Sequenced input: PBMCs or T cells enriched from blood (not recorded which). The CDR3, as DNA: TGTGCCAGTAGTATGGAGGGGGCGCTGAACTATGGCTACACCTTC. Amino acid sequence: CASSMEGALNYGYTF.